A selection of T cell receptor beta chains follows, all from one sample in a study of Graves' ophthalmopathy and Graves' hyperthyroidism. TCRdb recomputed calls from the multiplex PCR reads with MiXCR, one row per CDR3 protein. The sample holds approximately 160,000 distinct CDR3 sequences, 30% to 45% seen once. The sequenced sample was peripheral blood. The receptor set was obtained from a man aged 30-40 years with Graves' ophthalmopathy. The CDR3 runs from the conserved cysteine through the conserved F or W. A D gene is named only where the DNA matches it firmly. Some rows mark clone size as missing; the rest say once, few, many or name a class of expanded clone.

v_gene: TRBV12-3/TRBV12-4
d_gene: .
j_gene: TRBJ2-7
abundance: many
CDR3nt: TGTGCCAGCAGTCCTGCCGGGGCTTCCTACGAGCAGTACTTC
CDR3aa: CASSPAGASYEQYF

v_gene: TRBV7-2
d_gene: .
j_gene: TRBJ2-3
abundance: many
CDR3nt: TGTGCCAGCAGCGGCGGCGGGAATACGCAGTATTTT
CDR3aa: CASSGGGNTQYF

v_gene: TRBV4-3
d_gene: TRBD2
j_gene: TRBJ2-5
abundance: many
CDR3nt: TGCGCCAGCAGCCGCGGGACTACTTCCCAAGAGACCCAGTACTTC
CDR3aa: CASSRGTTSQETQYF

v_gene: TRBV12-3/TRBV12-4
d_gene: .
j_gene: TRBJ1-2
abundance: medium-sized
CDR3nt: TGTGGCAGCAGTACAGGGTCCATGGCTTATGGCTACACCTTC
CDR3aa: CGSSTGSMAYGYTF

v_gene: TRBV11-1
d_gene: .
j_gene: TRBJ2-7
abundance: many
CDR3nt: TGTGCCAGCAGCCTATGGGGTGAGATCGAGCAGTACTTC
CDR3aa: CASSLWGEIEQYF

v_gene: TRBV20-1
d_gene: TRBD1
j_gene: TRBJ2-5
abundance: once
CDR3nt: TGCAGTGCTGGACAGGGAGAGACCCAGTACTTC
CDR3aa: CSAGQGETQYF

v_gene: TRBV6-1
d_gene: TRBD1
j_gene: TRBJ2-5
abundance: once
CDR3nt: TGTGCCAGCAGGGGGGGACAGGCTTTCCAAGAGACCCAGTACTTC
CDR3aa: CASRGGQAFQETQYF

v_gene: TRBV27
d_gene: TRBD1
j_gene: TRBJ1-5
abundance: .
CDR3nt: TGTGCCAGCAGTCCGGGAACAGGGGAACAGCCCCAGCATTTT
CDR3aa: CASSPGTGEQPQHF

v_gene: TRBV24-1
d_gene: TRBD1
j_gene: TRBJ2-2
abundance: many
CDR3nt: TGTGCCACCAGTGATTCTCCAGGACAGGGAGGTAGAGTCACCGGGGAGCTGTTTTTT
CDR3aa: CATSDSPGQGGRVTGELFF

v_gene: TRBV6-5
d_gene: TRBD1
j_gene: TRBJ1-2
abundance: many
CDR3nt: TGTGCCAGCAGTTACGATGGAGGGGGCCTCTATGGCTACACCTTC
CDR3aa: CASSYDGGGLYGYTF

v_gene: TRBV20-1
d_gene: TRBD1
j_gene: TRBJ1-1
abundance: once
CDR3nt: TGCAGTGCTTCCCCCACGACAGGGTTGAACACTGAAGCTTTCTTT
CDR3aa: CSASPTTGLNTEAFF

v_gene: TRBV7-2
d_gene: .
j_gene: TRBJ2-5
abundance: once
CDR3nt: TGTGCCAGCAGCTTAGAATCGTGGCAAGAGACCCAGTACTTC
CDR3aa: CASSLESWQETQYF

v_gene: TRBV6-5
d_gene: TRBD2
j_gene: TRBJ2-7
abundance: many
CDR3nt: TGTGCCAGCAGTTACAGGACTAGCGGGAGGGGCGAGCAGTACTTC
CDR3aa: CASSYRTSGRGEQYF

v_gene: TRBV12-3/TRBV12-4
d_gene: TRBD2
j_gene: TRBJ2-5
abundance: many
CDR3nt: TGTGCCAGCAGAGGACTAGCGAGTCAAGAGACCCAGTACTTC
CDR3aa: CASRGLASQETQYF

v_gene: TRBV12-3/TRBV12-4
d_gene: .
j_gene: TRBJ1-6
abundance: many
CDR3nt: TGTGCCAGCTGTGGGGCTTATAATTCACCCCTCCACTTT
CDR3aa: CASCGAYNSPLHF

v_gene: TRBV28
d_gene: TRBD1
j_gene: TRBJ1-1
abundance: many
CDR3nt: TGTGCCAGCAGCCTGACCCCGGGACAGGGCTATGCTTTCTTT
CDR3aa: CASSLTPGQGYAFF

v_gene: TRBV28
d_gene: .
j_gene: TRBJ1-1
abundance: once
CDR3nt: TGTGCCAGCAGTAACCCGGGATTTAACACTGAAGCTTTCTTT
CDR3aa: CASSNPGFNTEAFF

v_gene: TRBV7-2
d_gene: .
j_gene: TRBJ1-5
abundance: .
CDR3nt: TGTGCCAGCAGCTCCTGGACAGATCAGCCCCAGCATTTT
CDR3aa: CASSSWTDQPQHF

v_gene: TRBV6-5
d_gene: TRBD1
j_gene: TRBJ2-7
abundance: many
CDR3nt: TGTGCCAGCAGTTACTCGTGGGGACAGGGGGACGAGCAGTACTTC
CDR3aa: CASSYSWGQGDEQYF

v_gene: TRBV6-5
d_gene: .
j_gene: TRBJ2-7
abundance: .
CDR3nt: TGTGCCAGCAGTTACACCTTGCAGGAGACGTACCCGCTTGAGCAGTACTTC
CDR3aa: CASSYTLQETYPLEQYF

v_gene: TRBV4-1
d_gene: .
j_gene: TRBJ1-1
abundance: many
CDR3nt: TGCGCCAGCAGCCAAGATGGTGTCACTGAAGCTTTCTTT
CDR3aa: CASSQDGVTEAFF

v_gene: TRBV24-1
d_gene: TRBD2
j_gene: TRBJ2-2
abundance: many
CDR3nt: TGTGCCACCAGTGACGCCGGGGGGGGCTCAATTTCGGCCGGGGAGCTGTTTTTT
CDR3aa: CATSDAGGGSISAGELFF

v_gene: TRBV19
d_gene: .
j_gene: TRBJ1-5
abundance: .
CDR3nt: TGTGCCAGTAGCCTTACATGGGGCAATCAGCCCCAGCATTTT
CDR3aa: CASSLTWGNQPQHF

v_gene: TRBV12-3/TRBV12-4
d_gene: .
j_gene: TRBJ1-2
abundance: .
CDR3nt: TGTGCCAGCAGTTTTGGGGAATTCATCGATGGCTACACCTTC
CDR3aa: CASSFGEFIDGYTF

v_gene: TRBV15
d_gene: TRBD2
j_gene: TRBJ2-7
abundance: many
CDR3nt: TGTGCCACCAGCAGAGAACTAGCGGGTCCCTACGAGCAGTACTTC
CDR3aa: CATSRELAGPYEQYF

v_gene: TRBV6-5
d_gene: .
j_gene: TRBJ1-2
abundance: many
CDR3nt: TGTGCCAGCAGTACCATAGGATACGGCTACACCTTC
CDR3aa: CASSTIGYGYTF

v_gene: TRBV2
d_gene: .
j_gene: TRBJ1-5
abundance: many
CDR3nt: TGTGCCAGCAGTGATGCACAGGGAGGCAATCAGCCCCAGCATTTT
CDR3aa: CASSDAQGGNQPQHF

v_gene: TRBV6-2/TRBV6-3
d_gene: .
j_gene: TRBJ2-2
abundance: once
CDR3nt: TGTGCCAGCAGGTCCGCGGGGGCCTTGAACACCGGGGAGCTGTTTTTT
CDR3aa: CASRSAGALNTGELFF

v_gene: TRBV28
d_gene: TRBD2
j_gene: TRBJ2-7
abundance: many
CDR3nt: TGTGCCAGCAGTTCCTCGGGACTATTCTACGAGCAGTACTTC
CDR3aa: CASSSSGLFYEQYF

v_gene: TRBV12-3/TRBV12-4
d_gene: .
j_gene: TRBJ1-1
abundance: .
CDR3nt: TGTGCCAGCAGTCCTTCCCGTCCAGGTGGGAACACTGAAGCTTTCTTT
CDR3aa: CASSPSRPGGNTEAFF

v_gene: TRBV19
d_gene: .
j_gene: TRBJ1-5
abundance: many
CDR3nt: TGTGCCAGTAGTACCGGGGGGGGGGGTGATCAGCCCCAGCATTTT
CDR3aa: CASSTGGGGDQPQHF

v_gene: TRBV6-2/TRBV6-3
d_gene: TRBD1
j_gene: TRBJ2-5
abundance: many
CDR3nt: TGTGCCAGCCGGAACAGGGGAGAGACCCAGTACTTC
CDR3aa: CASRNRGETQYF

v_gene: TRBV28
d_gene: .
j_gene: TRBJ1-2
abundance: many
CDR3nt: TGTGCCAGCAGTTTTGGGAAGTATGGCTACACCTTC
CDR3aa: CASSFGKYGYTF

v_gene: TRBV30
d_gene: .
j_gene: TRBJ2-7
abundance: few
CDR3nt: TGTGCCTGCGAAACGGGACAACTAACCTACGAGCAGTACTTC
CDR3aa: CACETGQLTYEQYF

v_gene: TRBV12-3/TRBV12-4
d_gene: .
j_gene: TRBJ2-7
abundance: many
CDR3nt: TGTGCCAGCAGTTTTTGGGGGAAGGGCTACGAGCAGTACTTC
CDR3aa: CASSFWGKGYEQYF

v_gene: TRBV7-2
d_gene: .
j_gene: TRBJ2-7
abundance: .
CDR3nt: TGTGCCAGCAGCTTAGGGTCCGGGGCCGGCTACGAGCAGTACTTC
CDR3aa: CASSLGSGAGYEQYF

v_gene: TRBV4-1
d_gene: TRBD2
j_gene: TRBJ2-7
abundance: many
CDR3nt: TGCGCCAGCAGCCCGTGGGGGGGGTACGAGCAGTACTTC
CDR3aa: CASSPWGGYEQYF

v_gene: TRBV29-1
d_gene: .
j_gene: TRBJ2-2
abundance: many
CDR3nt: TGCAGCGTTGACCGACAGGCCTCCGGGGAGCTGTTTTTT
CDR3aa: CSVDRQASGELFF

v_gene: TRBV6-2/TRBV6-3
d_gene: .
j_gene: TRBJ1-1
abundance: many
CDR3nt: TGTGCCGCAGGGGATGGGAACACTGAAGCTTTCTTT
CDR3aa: CAAGDGNTEAFF

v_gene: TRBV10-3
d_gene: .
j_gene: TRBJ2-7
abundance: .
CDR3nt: TGTGCCAGCAGTCCCGCCGGAGGGACGGGTGAGCAGTACTTC
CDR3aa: CASSPAGGTGEQYF

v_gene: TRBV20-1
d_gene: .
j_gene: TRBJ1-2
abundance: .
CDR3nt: TGCAGTGCTTCCGGACAGTATGGCTACACCTTC
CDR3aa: CSASGQYGYTF

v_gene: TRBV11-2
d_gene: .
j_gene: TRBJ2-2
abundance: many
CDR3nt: TGTGCCAGCAGCTTATCAGTGACAGCGAACACCGGGGAGCTGTTTTTT
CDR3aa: CASSLSVTANTGELFF

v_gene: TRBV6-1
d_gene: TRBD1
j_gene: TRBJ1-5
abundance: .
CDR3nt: TGTGCCAGCAGGCGGGGACAGGGAAGCAATCAGCCCCAGCATTTT
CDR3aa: CASRRGQGSNQPQHF

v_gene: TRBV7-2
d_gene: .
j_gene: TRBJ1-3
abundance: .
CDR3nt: TGTGCCAGCAGCTTAGGCATTGGAAACACCATATATTTT
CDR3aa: CASSLGIGNTIYF

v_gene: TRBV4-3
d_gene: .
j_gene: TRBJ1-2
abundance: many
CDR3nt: TGCGCCAGCAGCCAAGAAGGGGCCCAGGCCCATGACTGCACCTTC
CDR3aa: CASSQEGAQAHDCTF

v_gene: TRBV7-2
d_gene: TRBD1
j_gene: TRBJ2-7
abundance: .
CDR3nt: TGTGCCAGCAGCTCCCGTTCAGACAGGGTTGGCGAGCAGTACTTC
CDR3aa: CASSSRSDRVGEQYF

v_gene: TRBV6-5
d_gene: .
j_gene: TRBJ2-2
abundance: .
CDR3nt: TGTGCCAGCAGTTACTCGAAGTTGGGCACCGGGGAGCTGTTTTTT
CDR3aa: CASSYSKLGTGELFF

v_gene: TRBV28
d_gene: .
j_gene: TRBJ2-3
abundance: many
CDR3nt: TGTGCCAGCAGTTTGGCCCCTCGGCTCAGGGGCGAGGATACGCAGTATTTT
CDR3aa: CASSLAPRLRGEDTQYF

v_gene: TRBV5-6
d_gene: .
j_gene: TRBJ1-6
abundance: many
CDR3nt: TGTGCCAGCAGCCCGGCGGGACTCTCACCCCTCCACTTT
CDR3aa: CASSPAGLSPLHF

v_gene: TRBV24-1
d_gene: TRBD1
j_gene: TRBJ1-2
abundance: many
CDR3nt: TGTGCCACCAGTGATGGCCCCAGGGGGAACTATGGCTACACCTTC
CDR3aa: CATSDGPRGNYGYTF

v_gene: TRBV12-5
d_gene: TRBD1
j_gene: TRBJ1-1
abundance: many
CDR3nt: TGTGCTAGTGGTTTGAACCGACAGGGGGTATTCACTGAAGCTTTCTTT
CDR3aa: CASGLNRQGVFTEAFF

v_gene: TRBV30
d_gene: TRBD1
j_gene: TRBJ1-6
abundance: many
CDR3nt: TGTGCCTGGCACGGACAGGGGAACTCACCCCTCCACTTT
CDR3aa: CAWHGQGNSPLHF

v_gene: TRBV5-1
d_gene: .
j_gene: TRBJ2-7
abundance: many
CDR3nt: TGCGCCAGCAGCTTACAGGGATCATACGAGCAGTACTTC
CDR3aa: CASSLQGSYEQYF

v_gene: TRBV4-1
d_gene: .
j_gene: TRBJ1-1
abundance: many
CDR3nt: TGCGCCAGCAGCCCTATCCTACTAAATGAAGCTTTCTTT
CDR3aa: CASSPILLNEAFF

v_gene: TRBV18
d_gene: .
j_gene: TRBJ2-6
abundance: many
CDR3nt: TGTGCCAGCTCATCCCCGGGTCTGGGGGCCAACGTCCTGACTTTC
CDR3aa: CASSSPGLGANVLTF

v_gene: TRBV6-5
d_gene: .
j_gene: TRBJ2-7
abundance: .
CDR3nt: TGTGCCAGCAGTTTACCAGGGTCGGGCGAGCAGTACTTC
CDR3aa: CASSLPGSGEQYF

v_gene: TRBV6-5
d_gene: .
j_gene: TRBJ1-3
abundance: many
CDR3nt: TGTGCCAGCAGTTACTCGGTTGGATGGGGTGGAAACACCATATATTTT
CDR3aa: CASSYSVGWGGNTIYF

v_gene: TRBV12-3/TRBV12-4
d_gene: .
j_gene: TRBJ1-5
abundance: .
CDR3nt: TGTGCCAGCAGGGCCTCAATCAATCAGCCCCAGCATTTT
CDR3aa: CASRASINQPQHF

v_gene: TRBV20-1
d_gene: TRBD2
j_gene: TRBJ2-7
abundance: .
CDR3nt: TGCAGTGCTAGTGAGGGAGGGGAGCAGTACTTC
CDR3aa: CSASEGGEQYF